The source of this T cell receptor (beta chain) is a study of T cells in Graves' hyperthyroidism and ophthalmopathy. What was amplified from RNA transcripts were TCR beta CDR3 regions. The HTBI primer set was used in a first-round RT-PCR of the TCR CDR3. Using its own MiXCR run on the multiplex PCR reads, TCRdb lists one record per CDR3 protein. Among 600,000 to 750,000 distinct CDR3 sequences listed, 17% were seen once. Diagnostic decisions used clinical symptoms, serum thyroxine and TRAb, thyroid ultrasound and orbital computed tomography. The V end was cut by 6 bases, the J end by 4 bases, with 17 bases between. This CDR3 contains 15 residues. Findings and limits, study-wide: Also found in blood were most expanded thyroid clonotypes above 0.001. Patients with ophthalmopathy were separated from those with stable hyperthyroidism by a 13 V-J model.

This clonotype was detected many times. The target antigen is unknown. The TCR sequence derives from a man aged 50 to 60 with Graves' hyperthyroidism. The sequenced material came from blood. The chain employs TRBV12-3 or TRBV12-4 and TRBJ2-3; D is possibly TRBD1 (6 bases). The CDR3 nucleotides are TGTGCCAGCAGCCCGTGGACAGCTAGAGCAGATACGCAGTATTTT. Its translation: CASSPWTARADTQYF.